This T cell receptor beta chain was found in a study of vaccination and CD4 T cells after COVID-19 (dated by TCRdb to between 2021 and 2024). Context from the whole study: SARS-CoV-2 positivity had been established in the convalescent patients by nasal swab PCR, and mild disease was recorded in about 9 of these patients and severe disease in one. In 10 COVID-19 convalescent patients and a few infection-naive healthy vaccine recipients, researchers compared the spike-specific CD4+ TCR repertoire from before mRNA vaccination with the repertoire from after. In the convalescent cohort there were six males and four females, among whom were two Hispanic individuals, seven Caucasians, two Asians and one multiracial person. Control cultures used a CEFX viral epitope pool as positive control, an HIV-1 Nef peptide pool as negative control, or no peptide. Participants got two doses of the Pfizer-BioNTech BNT162b2 vaccine (n=8) or two doses of the Moderna mRNA-1273 vaccine (n=2). Post-COVID blood samples were collected from convalescent patients a median of approximately 100 days after diagnosis, with a range of roughly 35 to 161 days. The cultures were stimulated with overlapping spike peptide pools from SARS-CoV-2 and from the common cold coronaviruses HCoV-NL63, HCoV-OC43 and HCoV-229E. Post-vaccine blood samples were taken a median of roughly 75 days after the second vaccine dose, with a range of about 13 to 241 days. Summary of the overall study and its limitations: The median count of SARS-CoV-2-reactive clonotypes went up from roughly 21 after infection to 30 to 40 after vaccination, although the change was not significant. Of the vaccine-specific clones found in convalescent patients, nearly all (304 of 307) were mono-reactive for SARS-CoV-2 spike instead of being cross-reactive with common cold coronaviruses. Only a relatively small number of convalescent patients were included in the study, and early timepoints following natural infection were not analyzed. Among the post-vaccine SARS-CoV-2-reactive clones in convalescent patients, a median approximately 86% showed up only after vaccination, which suggests vaccine-specific priming.

The library was generated by PCR. At the Johns Hopkins FTIC core, DNA from the cultured CD4+ T cells underwent TCR sequencing with the Oncomine TCR Beta short-read assay. The QIAamp micro DNA kit was used to extract genomic DNA from the cultured CD4+ T cells. Oncomine TCR Beta libraries from cultured CD4+ T cells were pooled using unique dual indexes and sequenced on an Illumina iSeq 100. In the authors' own workflow: Non-productive sequences were removed, and CDR3s that did not start with C, did not end with F or W, or were shorter than 7 amino acids were discarded. Antigen-specific clonotypes were identified with the MANAFEST web application by comparing peptide-stimulated wells with reference and other culture wells. For a clone to be called positive, the clone needed an FDR below 0.05, an odds ratio above 5, and a productive frequency above 0.1% in at least two of three replicate wells. Clonotypes that were significantly expanded in both SARS-CoV-2 spike wells and at least one common cold coronavirus spike condition were defined as cross-reactive. Using R version 3.6.1, CDR3 homology was evaluated through Levenshtein distances (stringdist) along with unrooted phylogenetic trees (ape). The public reads were run again by TCRdb, first through fastp at Q25 and then through MiXCR, and only productive beta chains were kept. Each entry merges the rows of one CDR3 protein and shows their most common DNA and genes. The V and J calls and clone size come from TCRdb's table, not from the authors' own analysis. A total of about 12,000 distinct CDR3 sequences appear in this sample, more than 35% of them only once. About 22% of the sample goes to the ten largest clones.

From a lookup of the germline V gene, CDR1 and CDR2 are MNHEY and SVGEGT. The CDR3, from cysteine to phenylalanine, totals 14 residues. Only CDR3 DNA remains: 42 bases, in frame from the first base. V lost 7 bases and J lost 6 bases, and the count of bases not matched to a germline gene is 6. Turning to this clonotype: Which antigen it targets is not known. No much larger clonotype is one base removed from it; base qualities were not supplied.

This specimen's treatment or condition label, interpreted: approximately nine-day PBMC culture with coronavirus spike peptide pools or control peptides (ViraFEST assay). The study used the ViraFEST assay, which expanded antigen-specific T cells with peptide pools and then identified expanded clonotypes by TCR sequencing. The convalescent patients' positive SARS-CoV-2 PCR tests were from March to December 2020, which was before the Alpha, Beta and Delta variants emerged in the United States. Each well held more than 1.5 million PBMCs cultured in IMDM containing approximately 5% human AB serum and around 9.2 IU/ml IL-2, with 7.5 to 10 ug/ml peptide pools added. Half of the culture medium was replaced with fresh IL-2-containing medium on days 3 and 7. Once the cells had been in culture for approximately 10 days, the EasySep CD4+ T cell isolation kit was used to isolate CD4+ T cells by negative selection. Ficoll-Paque Plus gradient centrifugation was used to isolate PBMCs from whole blood, and the isolated PBMCs were then either used fresh or cryopreserved at -140C. In general, triplicate wells were set up for every culture condition.

The rearranged segments are TRBV6-2 or TRBV6-3 and TRBJ1-6, and TRBD1 matches 7 of the central bases. What was sequenced was cultured CD4+ T cells from blood. The sequence derives from a human donor with COVID-19. The DNA is TGTGCCAGCACCCGACAGGGTGGTAATTCACCCCTCCACTTT. Its product reads: CASTRQGGNSPLHF.